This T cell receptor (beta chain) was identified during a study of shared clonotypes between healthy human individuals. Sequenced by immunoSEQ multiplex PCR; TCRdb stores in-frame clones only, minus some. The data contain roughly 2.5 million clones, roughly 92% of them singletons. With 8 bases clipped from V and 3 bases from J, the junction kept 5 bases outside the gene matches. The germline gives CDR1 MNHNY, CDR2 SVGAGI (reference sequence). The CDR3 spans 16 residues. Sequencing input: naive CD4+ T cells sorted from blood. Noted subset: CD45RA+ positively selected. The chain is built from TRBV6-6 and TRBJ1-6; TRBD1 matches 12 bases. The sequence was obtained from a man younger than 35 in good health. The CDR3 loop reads CASGTGGADYNSPLHF. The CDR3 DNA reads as TGTGCCAGCGGGACAGGGGGCGCAGACTATAATTCACCCCTCCACTTT.